This T cell receptor beta chain was obtained from a study of technical replicates of blood from a few donors. Assay used: immunoSEQ multiplex PCR; TCRdb lists only in-frame clones, some missing. This sample carries 75,000 to 95,000 clones, about 91% of them seen once, and the ten largest clones take roughly 0.38%. This clone was recorded only once. The specimen sequenced was T cells isolated from PBMCs. The receptor was isolated from a human donor in good health.

The DNA for the CDR3 is TGTGCCAGCAGCCTAACTAGCGAAAGATCAATGACGTACGAGCAGTACTTC. Encoded protein: CASSLTSERSMTYEQYF. The chain couples TRBV9 to TRBJ2-7, with TRBD2 matching over 7 bases. From germline, CDR1 is SGDLS and CDR2 YYNGEE. Trimming at V came to 4 bases and at J to 4 bases, leaving 17 bases not matched to a gene. The CDR3 runs to 17 residues.